A selection of T cell receptor beta chains follows, all from one sample in a study of cytomegalovirus exposure and HLA in healthy donors. Method: immunoSEQ multiplex PCR; TCRdb's copy keeps in-frame clones and lacks some. In the table there are some 150,000 clones, about 82% of which are singletons. Input material: PBMCs. The receptors here all came from a male donor in good health and CMV-seronegative. Each CDR3 is given without its conserved first and last residue. Each record gives: J gene, V gene, CDR3 length, CDR3 protein.

TRBJ2-1,TRBV28,14,ASKPLPRDSDNEQF
TRBJ2-1,TRBV2,14,ARRTSGSFSYNEQF
TRBJ1-2,TRBV5-6,11,ASSLPGNYGYT
TRBJ1-1,TRBV7-9,11,ASSFSVNTEAF
TRBJ2-5,TRBV7-7,15,ASSLAPPPSGQETQY
TRBJ1-1,TRBV7-9,13,ASSLEEGENTEAF
TRBJ1-1,TRBV7-9,12,ASRLTGGSTEAF
TRBJ1-5,TRBV7-8,13,ASSLTGGSNQPQH
TRBJ2-7,TRBV11-2,15,ASNHLRGDRPWYEQY
TRBJ2-7,TRBV18,12,ASSPDSGFYEQY
TRBJ1-3,TRBV19,14,ASSIGGGSSGNTIY
TRBJ2-7,TRBV5-1,16,ASSGDRAFPNPSYEQY
TRBJ2-7,TRBV4-1,13,ASSQERGGIYEQY
TRBJ1-1,TRBV7-8,14,ASSSDSKLVNTEAF
TRBJ2-7,TRBV10-3,12,AISELAGVNEQY
TRBJ2-7,TRBV5-4,13,ASSGWTSGTYEQY
TRBJ1-3,TRBV25-1,11,ASGHRGGNTIY
TRBJ1-5,TRBV7-9,17,ASSLGSAGRGLSNQPQH
TRBJ1-2,TRBV11-2,14,ASSLDPTGFDYGYT
TRBJ2-3,TRBV11-3,12,ASSSLDRPDTQY
TRBJ1-1,TRBV11-2,10,ARPGVDTEAF
TRBJ2-3,TRBV9,13,ASSTGLAGTDTQY
TRBJ2-1,TRBV5-4,9,ASVQDYEQF
TRBJ1-5,TRBV4-1,14,ASSLAGTLFNQPQH
TRBJ2-1,TRBV27,14,ASSLRATSSYNEQF
TRBJ2-1,TRBV30,19,AWSTRPGQGVAGGLLNEQF
TRBJ1-6,TRBV19,13,ASSIGGGVDSPLH
TRBJ1-5,TRBV28,12,ASSASSSNQPQH
TRBJ2-2,TRBV7-3,14,ASSLGGSANTGELF
TRBJ2-5,TRBV7-2,14,ASSLGTGSSVETQY
TRBJ2-5,TRBV28,11,ASSTGQQETQY
TRBJ2-5,TRBV18,13,ASSPSGRNDETQY
TRBJ1-2,TRBV9,15,ASSGTPTGGESYGYT
TRBJ1-2,TRBV7-9,10,SGRGQNYGYT